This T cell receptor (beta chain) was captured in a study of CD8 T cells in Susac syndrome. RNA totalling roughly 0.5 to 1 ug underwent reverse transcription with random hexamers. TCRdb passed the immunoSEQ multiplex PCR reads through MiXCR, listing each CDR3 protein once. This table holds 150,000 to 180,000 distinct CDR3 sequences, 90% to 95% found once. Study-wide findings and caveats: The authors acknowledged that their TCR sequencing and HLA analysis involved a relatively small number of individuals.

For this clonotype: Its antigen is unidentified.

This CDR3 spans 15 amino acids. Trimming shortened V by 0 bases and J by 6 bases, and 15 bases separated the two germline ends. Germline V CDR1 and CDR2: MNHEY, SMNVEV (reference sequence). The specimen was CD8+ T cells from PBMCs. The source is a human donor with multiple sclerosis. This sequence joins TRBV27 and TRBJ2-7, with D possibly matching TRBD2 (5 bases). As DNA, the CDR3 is TGTGCCAGCAGTTTATCCAGGACTCCCTTCGTCGAGCAGTACTTC. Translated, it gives CASSLSRTPFVEQYF.